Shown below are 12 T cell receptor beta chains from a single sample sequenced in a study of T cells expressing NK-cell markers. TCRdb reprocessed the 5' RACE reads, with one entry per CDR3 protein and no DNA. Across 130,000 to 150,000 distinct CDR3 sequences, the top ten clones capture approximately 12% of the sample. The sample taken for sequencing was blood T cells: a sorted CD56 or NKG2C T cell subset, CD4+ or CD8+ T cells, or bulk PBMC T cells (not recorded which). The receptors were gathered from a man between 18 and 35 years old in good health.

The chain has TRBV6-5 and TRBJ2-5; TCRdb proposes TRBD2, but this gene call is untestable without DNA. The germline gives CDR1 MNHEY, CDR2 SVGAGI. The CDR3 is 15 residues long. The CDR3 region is CASSYRLAETETQYF.

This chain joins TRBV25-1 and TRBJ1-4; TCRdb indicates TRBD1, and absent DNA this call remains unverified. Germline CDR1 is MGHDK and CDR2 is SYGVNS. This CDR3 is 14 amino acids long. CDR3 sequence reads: CASSGQGLREKLFF.

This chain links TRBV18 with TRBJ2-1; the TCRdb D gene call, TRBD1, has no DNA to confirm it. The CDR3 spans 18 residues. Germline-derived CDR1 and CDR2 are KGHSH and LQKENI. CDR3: CASSPPQSMGGSYNEQFF. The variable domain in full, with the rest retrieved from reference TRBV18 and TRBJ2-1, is NAGVMQNPRHLVRRRGQEARLRCSPMKGHSHVYWYRQLPEEGLKFMVYLQKENIIDESGMPKERFSAEFPKEGPSILRIQQVVRGDSAAYFCASSPPQSMGGSYNEQFFGPGTRLTVL.

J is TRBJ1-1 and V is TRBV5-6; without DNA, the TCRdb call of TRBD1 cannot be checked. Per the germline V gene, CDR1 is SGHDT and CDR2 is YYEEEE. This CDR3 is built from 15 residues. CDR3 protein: CASSFFGGGNTEAFF.

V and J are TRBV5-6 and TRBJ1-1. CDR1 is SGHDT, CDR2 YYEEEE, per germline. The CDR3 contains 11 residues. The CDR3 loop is CASSSSEEAFF.

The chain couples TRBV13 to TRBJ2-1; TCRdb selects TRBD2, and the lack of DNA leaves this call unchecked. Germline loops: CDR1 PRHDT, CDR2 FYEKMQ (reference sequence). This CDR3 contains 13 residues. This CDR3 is CASSPSTAAEQFF.

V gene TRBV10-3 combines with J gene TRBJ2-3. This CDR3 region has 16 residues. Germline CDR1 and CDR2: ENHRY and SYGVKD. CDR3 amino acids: CAISEGESESTDTQYF.

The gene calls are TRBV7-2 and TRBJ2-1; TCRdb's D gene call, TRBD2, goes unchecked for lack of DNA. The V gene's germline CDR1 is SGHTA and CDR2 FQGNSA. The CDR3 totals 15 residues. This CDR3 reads CASSPGTSHYNEQFF. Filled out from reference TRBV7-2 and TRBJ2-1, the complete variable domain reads GAGVSQSPSNKVTEKGKDVELRCDPISGHTALYWYRQSLGQGLEFLIYFQGNSAPDKSGLPSDRFSAERTGGSVSTLTIQRTQQEDSAVYLCASSPGTSHYNEQFFGPGTRLTVL.

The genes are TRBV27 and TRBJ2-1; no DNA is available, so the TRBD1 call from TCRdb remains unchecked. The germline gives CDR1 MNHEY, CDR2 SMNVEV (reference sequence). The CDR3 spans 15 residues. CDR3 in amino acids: CASSPGFSNGNEQFF.

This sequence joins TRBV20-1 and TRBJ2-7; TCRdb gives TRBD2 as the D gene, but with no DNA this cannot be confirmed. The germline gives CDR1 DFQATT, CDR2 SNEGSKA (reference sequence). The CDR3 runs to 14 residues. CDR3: CSAVGLAAVPEQYF.

This chain's CDR3 is CASSSAGDTQYF. This chain links TRBV9 with TRBJ2-3. Germline V gives CDR1 SGDLS, CDR2 YYNGEE. The CDR3 totals 12 residues. Full variable domain (rest looked up from reference TRBV9 and TRBJ2-3): DSGVTQTPKHLITATGQRVTLRCSPRSGDLSVYWYQQSLDQGLQFLIQYYNGEERAKGNILERFSAQQFPDLHSELNLSSLELGDSALYFCASSSAGDTQYFGPGTRLTVL.

CDR3 amino acids: CASRGPDANTEAFF. V and J are TRBV10-2 and TRBJ1-1. The CDR3 is 14 amino acids. The germline V gene encodes CDR1 WSHSY and CDR2 SAAADI.